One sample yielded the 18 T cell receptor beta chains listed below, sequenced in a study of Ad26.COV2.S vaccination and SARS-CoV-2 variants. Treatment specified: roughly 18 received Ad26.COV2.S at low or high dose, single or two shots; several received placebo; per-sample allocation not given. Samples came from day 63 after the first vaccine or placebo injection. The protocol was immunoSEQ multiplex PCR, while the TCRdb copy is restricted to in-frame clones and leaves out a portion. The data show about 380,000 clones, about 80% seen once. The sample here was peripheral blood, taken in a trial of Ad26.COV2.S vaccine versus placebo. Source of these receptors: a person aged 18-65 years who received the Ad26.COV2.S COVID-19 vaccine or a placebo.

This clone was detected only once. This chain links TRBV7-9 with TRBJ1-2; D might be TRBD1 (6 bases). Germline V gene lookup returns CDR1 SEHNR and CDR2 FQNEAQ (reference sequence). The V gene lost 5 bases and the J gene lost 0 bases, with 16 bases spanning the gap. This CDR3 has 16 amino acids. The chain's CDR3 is CASSPRGAQANYGYTF. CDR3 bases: TGTGCCAGCAGCCCGAGGGGGGCCCAGGCTAACTATGGCTACACCTTC.

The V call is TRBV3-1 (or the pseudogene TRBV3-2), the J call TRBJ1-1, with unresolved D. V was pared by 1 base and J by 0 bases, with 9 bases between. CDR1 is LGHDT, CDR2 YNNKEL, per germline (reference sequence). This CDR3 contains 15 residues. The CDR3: CASSQGPGMNTEAFF. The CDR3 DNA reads TGTGCCAGCAGCCAAGGTCCGGGAATGAACACTGAAGCTTTCTTT.

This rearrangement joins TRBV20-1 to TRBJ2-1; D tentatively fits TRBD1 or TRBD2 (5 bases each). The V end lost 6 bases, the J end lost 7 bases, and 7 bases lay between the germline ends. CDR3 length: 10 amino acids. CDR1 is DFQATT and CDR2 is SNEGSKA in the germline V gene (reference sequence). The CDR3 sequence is CSAEGNEQFF. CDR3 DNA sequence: TGCAGTGCCGAGGGGAATGAGCAGTTCTTC.

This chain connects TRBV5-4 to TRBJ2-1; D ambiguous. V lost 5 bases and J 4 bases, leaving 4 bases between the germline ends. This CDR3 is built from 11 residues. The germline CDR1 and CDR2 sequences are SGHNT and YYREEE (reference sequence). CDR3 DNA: TGTGCCAGCAGACTGTACAATGAGCAGTTCTTC. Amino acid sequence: CASRLYNEQFF.

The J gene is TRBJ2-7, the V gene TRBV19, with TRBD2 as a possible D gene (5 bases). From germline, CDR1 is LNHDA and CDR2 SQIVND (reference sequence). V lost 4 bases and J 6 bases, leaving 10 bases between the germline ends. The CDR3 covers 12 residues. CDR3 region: CASSKVEGEQYF. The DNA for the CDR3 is TGTGCCAGTAGTAAGGTAGAGGGCGAGCAGTACTTC. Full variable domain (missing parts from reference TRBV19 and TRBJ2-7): DGGITQSPKYLFRKEGQNVTLSCEQNLNHDAMYWYRQDPGQGLRLIYYSQIVNDFQKGDIAEGYSVSREKKESFPLTVTSAQKNPTAFYLCASSKVEGEQYFGPGTRLTVT.

Written as DNA, the CDR3 is TGCAGTGCTAGTCTGTACACTGAAGCTTTCTTT. Amino acids: CSASLYTEAFF. The V gene is TRBV20-1, the J gene TRBJ1-1; no firm D call. Per germline, CDR1 DFQATT and CDR2 SNEGSKA (reference sequence). The CDR3 consists of 11 residues. V was clipped by 3 bases and J by 3 bases, with 5 bases between them.

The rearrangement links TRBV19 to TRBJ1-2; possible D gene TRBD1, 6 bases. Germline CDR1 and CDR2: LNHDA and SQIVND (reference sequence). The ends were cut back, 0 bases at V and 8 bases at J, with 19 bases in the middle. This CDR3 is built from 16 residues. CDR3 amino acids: CASSIDIGGGSDGYTF. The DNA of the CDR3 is TGTGCCAGTAGTATAGATATTGGAGGGGGTTCCGACGGCTACACCTTC.

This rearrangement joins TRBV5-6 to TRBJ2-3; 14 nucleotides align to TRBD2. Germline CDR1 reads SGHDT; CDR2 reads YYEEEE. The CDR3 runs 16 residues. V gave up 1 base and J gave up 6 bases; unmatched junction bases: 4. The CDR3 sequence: CASSLFGTSGSDTQYF. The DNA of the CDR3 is TGTGCCAGCAGCTTGTTCGGGACTAGCGGGAGTGATACGCAGTATTTT. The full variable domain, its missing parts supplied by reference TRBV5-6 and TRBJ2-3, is DAGVTQSPTHLIKTRGQQVTLRCSPKSGHDTVSWYQQALGQGPQFIFQYYEEEERQRGNFPDRFSGHQFPNYSSELNVNALLLGDSALYLCASSLFGTSGSDTQYFGPGTRLTVL.

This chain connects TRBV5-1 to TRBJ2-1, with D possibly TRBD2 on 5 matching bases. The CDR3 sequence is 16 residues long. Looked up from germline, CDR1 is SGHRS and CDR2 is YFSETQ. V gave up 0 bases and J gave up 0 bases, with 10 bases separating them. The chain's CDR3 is CASSLVRGVSYNEQFF. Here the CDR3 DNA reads TGCGCCAGCAGCTTGGTCCGGGGTGTCTCCTACAATGAGCAGTTCTTC. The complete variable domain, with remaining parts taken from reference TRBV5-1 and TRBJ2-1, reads KAGVTQTPRYLIKTRGQQVTLSCSPISGHRSVSWYQQTPGQGLQFLFEYFSETQRNKGNFPGRFSGRQFSNSRSEMNVSTLELGDSALYLCASSLVRGVSYNEQFFGPGTRLTVL.

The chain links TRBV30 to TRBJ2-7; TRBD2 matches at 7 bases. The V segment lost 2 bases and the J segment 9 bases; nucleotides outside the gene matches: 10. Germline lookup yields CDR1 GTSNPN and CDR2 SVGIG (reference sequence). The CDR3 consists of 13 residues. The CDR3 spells CAWSLAEGVGQYF. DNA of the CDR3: TGTGCCTGGAGTCTAGCGGAAGGGGTGGGGCAGTACTTC.

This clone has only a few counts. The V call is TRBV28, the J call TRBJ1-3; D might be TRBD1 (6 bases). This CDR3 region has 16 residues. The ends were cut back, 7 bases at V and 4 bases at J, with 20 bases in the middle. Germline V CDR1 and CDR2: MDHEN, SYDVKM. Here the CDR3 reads CASIPGGGLVGNTIYF. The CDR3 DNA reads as TGTGCCAGCATCCCCGGCGGGGGGCTGGTAGGAAACACCATATATTTT.

For the CDR3, the DNA is TGTGCCAGCAGCCCCATTAGCGGGAGTTGGGCCGGGGAGCTGTTTTTT. It translates to CASSPISGSWAGELFF. This rearrangement joins TRBV7-9 to TRBJ2-2; 9 bases are shared with TRBD2. This CDR3 is built from 16 residues. Germline trimming cut 5 bases from V and 6 bases from J; bases unmatched to any gene: 10. Per the germline V gene, CDR1 is SEHNR and CDR2 is FQNEAQ (reference sequence).

DNA of the CDR3: TGTGCCAGCAGCTTTGCAGGTTTTCAAGAGACCCAGTACTTC. Its protein product is CASSFAGFQETQYF. The chain links TRBV7-2 to TRBJ2-5; D gene ambiguous. The CDR3 is 14 residues long. CDR1 is SGHTA, CDR2 FQGNSA, per germline. V lost 3 bases, J lost 2 bases, and 10 bases lay in between.

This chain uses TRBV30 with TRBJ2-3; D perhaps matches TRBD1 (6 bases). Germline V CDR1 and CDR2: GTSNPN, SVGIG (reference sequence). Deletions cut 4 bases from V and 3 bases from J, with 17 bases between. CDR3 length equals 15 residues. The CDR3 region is CAWTHPPRGTDTQYF. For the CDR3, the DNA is TGTGCCTGGACCCACCCCCCCAGGGGTACAGATACGCAGTATTTT.

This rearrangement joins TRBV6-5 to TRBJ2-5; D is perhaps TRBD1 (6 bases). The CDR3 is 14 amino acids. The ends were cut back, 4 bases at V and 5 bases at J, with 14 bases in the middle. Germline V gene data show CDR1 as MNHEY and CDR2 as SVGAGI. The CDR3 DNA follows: TGTGCCAGCAGTTCAACAGGGATTGAGGAGACCCAGTACTTC. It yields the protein CASSSTGIEETQYF.

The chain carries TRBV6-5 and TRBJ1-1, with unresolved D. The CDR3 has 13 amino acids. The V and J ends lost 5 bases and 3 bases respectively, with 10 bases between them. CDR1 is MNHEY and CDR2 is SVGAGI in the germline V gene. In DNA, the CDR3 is TGTGCCAGCAGTCCCAGCGGGTACACTGAAGCTTTCTTT. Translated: CASSPSGYTEAFF.

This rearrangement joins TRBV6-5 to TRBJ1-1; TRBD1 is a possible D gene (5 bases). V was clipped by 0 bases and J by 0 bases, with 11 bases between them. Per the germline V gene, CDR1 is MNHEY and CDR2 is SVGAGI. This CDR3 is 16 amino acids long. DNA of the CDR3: TGTGCCAGCAGTTACTCGCGGGCCAGGGTGAACACTGAAGCTTTCTTT. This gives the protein CASSYSRARVNTEAFF.

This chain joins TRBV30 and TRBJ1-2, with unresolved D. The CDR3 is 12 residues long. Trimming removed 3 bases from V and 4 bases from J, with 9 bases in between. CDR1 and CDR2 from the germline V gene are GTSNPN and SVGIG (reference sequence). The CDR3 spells CAWRAALYGYTF. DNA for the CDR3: TGTGCCTGGAGGGCAGCCCTCTATGGCTACACCTTC.